This T cell receptor beta chain was sequenced in a study of regulatory T cells in long-lasting Graves disease (dated by TCRdb to the early 2020s). For context, the study as a whole: In the newly diagnosed Graves' disease group, patients had been taking antithyroid drugs for less than 3 months. Patients with persistent Graves' disease were compared with patients with newly diagnosed Graves' disease using TCR sequencing and RNA sequencing of peripheral blood. The study took place in China and was registered as a clinical trial. A total of some 35 samples underwent TCR sequencing, from about 13 patients with persistent Graves' disease and approximately 20 patients with newly diagnosed Graves' disease.

Library preparation was by multiplex PCR. TCRdb records Illumina HiSeq 4000 as the sequencer. iRepertoire HTBI primers and Arm-PCR amplification of CDR3 regions were used to construct TCR beta libraries. Gel purification was performed on PCR products prior to sequencing. In the authors' own workflow: A total of around 59 TRBV and some 13 TRBJ segments were identified across samples and were used for gene usage analysis of CDR3 amino acid clonotypes. COPE and FqMerger were used to merge filtered high-quality paired reads into contigs. BLAST was used to align contigs to the IMGT TRBV, TRBD and TRBJ reference genes, and CDR3 was defined following IMGT. Any clonotype with a frequency above 0.1% was counted as a highly expanded clone. Shannon entropy was used to measure repertoire diversity, and the Gini coefficient was used to measure V-J evenness. Clonotypes shared by more than one individual were considered public. The public reads were quality trimmed at Q25 with fastp and then assembled into clones with MiXCR by TCRdb, keeping productive beta chains. Every entry covers one CDR3 protein and lists the most common genes and DNA from its rows. TCRdb assigned the V and J calls; the authors' analysis was not used. This sample is represented by a few hundred thousand distinct CDR3 sequences; 13% of them were singletons. The ten largest clones take up approximately 9.3% of the sample.

This clonotype was observed a handful of times. It has no known antigen specificity. One base away there is no much larger clone; base qualities are not given. In the germline V gene, CDR1 corresponds to SGDLS and CDR2 to YYNGEE. V is reduced by 1 base and J by 3 bases, leaving a spacing of 8 bases between them. Taken from cysteine to phenylalanine, the CDR3 has 13 residues. The DNA shown is the 39-base CDR3, in frame from base 1. The time point label on this specimen signifies: newly diagnosed GD, antithyroid drugs for less than 3 months. For both TCR sequencing and RNA sequencing, RNA was extracted from PBMCs using TRIzol. Graves' disease was diagnosed according to American Thyroid Association guidelines. The patients came from an endocrinology department in Xi'an, China. From each patient, around 9 milliliters of peripheral blood was collected into an EDTA anticoagulant tube. PBMCs were isolated by Ficoll Paque Plus density gradient separation without further T cell sorting. An Agilent 2100 Bioanalyzer and agarose gel were used to assess RNA quality, and a NanoDrop 2000 was used to measure RNA concentration.

Study-wide conclusions, independent of this receptor: The small sample size was acknowledged by the authors as a limitation that may reduce accuracy. TRBV28, TRBJ1-2 and TRBJ2-5 were preferentially used in persistent disease, while TRBV20-1 and TRBJ2-1 were favored in newly diagnosed disease. Sequencing and analysis were limited to the TCR beta chain. Compared with newly diagnosed patients, patients with persistent Graves' disease had lower TCR Shannon entropy and fewer highly expanded clones, which suggests clonal expansion. Because the primary lesion, thyroid tissue, could not be accessed, the study looked at peripheral blood alone. Patients with persistent disease shared more public clonotypes (fewer than 3,000) than newly diagnosed patients did (more than 900).

The data were also submitted as part of a second study, on T cells in Graves' hyperthyroidism and ophthalmopathy. In that second paper, the authors write: Stable Graves' hyperthyroidism was defined as the absence of progression to ophthalmopathy over 18 months of follow-up. Hyperthyroidism patients were aged 18 to 65 years and newly diagnosed, with disease duration of less than 2 months. Any patient with an uncontrolled infection, another autoimmune disease, pregnancy or lactation was excluded. Diagnoses relied on clinical symptoms, serum thyroxine and TRAb, thyroid ultrasound and orbital computed tomography. For the first round of RT-PCR on the TCR CDR3, the HTBI primer set was used together with the Qiagen OneStep RT-PCR kit. Most expanded thyroid clonotypes (frequency above 0.001) were also detected in blood, suggesting blood repertoires may reflect thyroid immune responses. In cross-validation, a model built on a 13 V-J signature told ophthalmopathy apart from stable hyperthyroidism with 85% to 90% sensitivity and around 81% specificity, and in testing the same model reached 80%/75%. In validation, the model predicted progression to ophthalmopathy a median of roughly 6.2 months before onset, with around 70% sensitivity and around 76% specificity. TCR V-J signatures able to tell the groups apart were searched for in a discovery cohort of approximately 95 patients, of whom more than 40 had Graves' ophthalmopathy and about 60 had stable Graves' hyperthyroidism. Whether ophthalmopathy could be predicted prospectively was tested in an independent validation cohort made up of 18 hyperthyroidism patients plus 17 patients who later progressed to ophthalmopathy. The 100 discovery patients were randomly split 7:3 into training and test sets. In addition, the study compared T-cell repertoires in thyroid tissue and in blood from about 6 Graves' hyperthyroidism patients. Once sampling was done, hyperthyroidism patients were given methimazole at a starting dose of 30 mg daily, whereas ophthalmopathy patients were given high-dose intravenous methylprednisolone. A second multiplex PCR round built the libraries, followed by size selection and purification. Paired-end sequencing of the libraries was performed with 100 bp reads on an Illumina HiSeq2000. SOAPnuke was used to process the raw data, with reads discarded if the reads contained adapters or uncalled bases, had a mean Phred below 15, or lacked an exact constant-primer or identifier match. COPE v1.2.5 was used to merge high-quality paired reads, and clonotypes were defined as unique nucleotide sequences. MiTCR v1.1 was used to align clonotypes to the IMGT TRBV, TRBD and TRBJ reference segments. Only V-J combinations with frequency above 0.0001, covering roughly 99% of repertoires, were analysed. A TCS score was defined as the ratio between F50 (clonal expansion) and ExV (chaos), using BLOSUM62-based TCRdist between CDR3 peptides within each V-J. Welch's t-statistics and random forest reduced approximately 520 V-J features to roughly 13, which were used in a naive Bayes classifier (R e1071). Sample size was not statistically predetermined, and investigators were not blinded to group allocation. The paper describes TCR Vbeta CDR3 sequencing of 135 peripheral blood samples, made up of 43 ophthalmopathy patients, approximately 73 hyperthyroidism patients and about 17 progressor patients.

The receptor's source is a man younger than 45 with Graves disease. Donor details come from another sample of the same person, matched by shared clones. The chain employs TRBV9 and TRBJ2-7; the D region possibly corresponds to TRBD2 (5 bases align). The sequencing here drew on peripheral blood mononuclear cells (PBMCs), taken at new diagnosis, from a patient treated with antithyroid drugs. The CDR3 reads CASSVNGDYEQYF. The nucleotide sequence reads as follows: TGTGCCAGCAGCGTAAACGGGGACTACGAGCAGTACTTC.